The 15 T cell receptor beta chains in this list originate from one sample, sequenced in a study of blood T cell repertoires in COVID-19. This table comes from immunoSEQ multiplex PCR, and its TCRdb copy is limited to in-frame clones, with some not included. The sample has approximately 260,000 clones, over 70% seen once; the top ten hold roughly a tenth. Source material: peripheral blood. These receptor sequences come from a woman between 65 and 79 years old with COVID-19, enrolled during active disease.

The gene calls are TRBV4-2 and TRBJ2-1; 7 nucleotides match TRBD1. J lost 0 bases, V lost 4 bases, and 6 bases had no gene match. Germline CDR1 is LGHNA and CDR2 is YNFKEQ. The CDR3 spans 16 residues. In DNA, the CDR3 is TGTGCCAGCAGCCTAAGGGGGCGGAGCTCCTACAATGAGCAGTTCTTC. It translates to CASSLRGRSSYNEQFF.

The chain is built from TRBV19 and TRBJ1-5, with 7 bases that match TRBD1. The J segment lost 3 bases and the V segment lost 6 bases, leaving 2 bases of the junction unmatched. The germline V gene has CDR1 LNHDA and CDR2 SQIVND (reference sequence). The CDR3 extends over 13 amino acids. CDR3 DNA: TGTGCCAGTAGGACAGGGAACAATCAGCCCCAGCATTTT. This translates into CASRTGNNQPQHF.

Written as DNA, the CDR3 is TGTGCCAGCAGTGTCTATGCGGGATACAATGAGCAGTTCTTC. Its translation: CASSVYAGYNEQFF. This chain links TRBV2 with TRBJ2-1, with a weak D call TRBD2 (6 bases). The V gene's germline CDR1 is SNHLY and CDR2 FYNNEI. Trimming cost V 4 bases and J 4 bases, with 11 bases left between them. The CDR3 totals 14 residues. Combining the CDR3 with reference TRBV2 and TRBJ2-1 gives the whole variable domain EPEVTQTPSHQVTQMGQEVILRCVPISNHLYFYWYRQILGQKVEFLVSFYNNEISEKSEIFDDQFSVERPDGSNFTLKIRSTKLEDSAMYFCASSVYAGYNEQFFGPGTRLTVL.

The rearrangement joins TRBV5-4 to TRBJ2-4, with a possible D match to TRBD2 (6 bases). CDR3 length equals 15 residues. Germline assignment: CDR1 SGHNT and CDR2 YYREEE (reference sequence). The V end was cut by 4 bases, the J end by 2 bases, with 13 bases between. Here the CDR3 reads CASSTGAESKNIQYF. CDR3 nucleotides: TGTGCCAGCAGCACGGGAGCGGAATCCAAAAACATTCAGTACTTC.

In this sample, this clone turned up once. The chain couples TRBV3-1 (or the pseudogene TRBV3-2) to TRBJ1-5, with 7 bases that match TRBD1. Trimming removed 3 bases from V and 4 bases from J; junction bases left unmatched: 18. The CDR3 sequence is 19 residues long. Per germline, CDR1 LGHDT and CDR2 YNNKEL (reference sequence). DNA of the CDR3: TGTGCCAGCAGCCAGACTAGTCTCCGGGACAGCCAAGAGAATCAGCCCCAGCATTTT. Translation: CASSQTSLRDSQENQPQHF.

The chain uses TRBV7-9 and TRBJ1-2, with TRBD1 matching over 10 bases. Germline values: CDR1 SEHNR, CDR2 FQNEAQ (reference sequence). CDR3 length: 13 amino acids. Trimming cost V 6 bases and J 8 bases; bases outside gene matches: 6. The CDR3 region is CASSRQGATGYTF. CDR3 coding DNA: TGTGCCAGCAGTCGACAGGGGGCGACGGGCTACACCTTC.

V and J are TRBV7-3 and TRBJ2-1, with 10 bases matching TRBD1. V was pared by 0 bases and J by 6 bases, with 2 bases of the junction left unmatched. The CDR3 has 15 amino acids. In germline, CDR1 is SGHTA, CDR2 FQGTGA. CDR3 in amino acids: CASSLTGQGTNEQFF. The CDR3 nucleotides read TGTGCCAGCAGCTTAACGGGACAGGGGACCAATGAGCAGTTCTTC.

The rearrangement joins TRBV30 to TRBJ2-3; 7 bases line up with TRBD1. The V and J ends lost 5 bases and 8 bases, in that order; junction bases with no gene match: 10. Per the germline V gene, CDR1 is GTSNPN and CDR2 is SVGIG (reference sequence). The CDR3 runs 13 residues. The CDR3 sequence: CAWRRATGTTQYF. CDR3 DNA: TGTGCCTGGCGCCGCGCGACAGGGACTACGCAGTATTTT.

This chain uses TRBV10-3 with TRBJ1-5; D uncertain. The CDR3 sequence is 15 residues long. The germline V and J ends were trimmed by 2 bases and 3 bases, with 11 bases remaining between them. CDR1 and CDR2 (germline): ENHRY, SYGVKD. The CDR3: CAISERLGSNQPQHF. The CDR3 DNA is TGTGCCATCAGTGAGCGACTCGGCTCCAATCAGCCCCAGCATTTT.

The chain combines TRBV18 with TRBJ2-5; a possible D gene is TRBD1 (6 bases). Trimming stripped 5 bases from V and 1 base from J, with 14 bases between. CDR1 is KGHSH and CDR2 is LQKENI in the germline V gene. CDR3 length equals 15 residues. The CDR3 sequence: CASSVGYRVQETQYF. CDR3 coding DNA: TGTGCCAGCTCAGTCGGCTACAGGGTCCAAGAGACCCAGTACTTC.

The rearrangement links TRBV28 to TRBJ1-4, with D possibly matching TRBD1 (5 bases). Trimming took 8 bases from V and 8 from J, leaving 12 bases between them. This CDR3 contains 12 residues. Germline CDR1 reads MDHEN; CDR2 reads SYDVKM. In DNA, the CDR3 is TGTGCCAGCTACGGGGGGGACGAAAAACTGTTTTTT. Protein: CASYGGDEKLFF.

V and J are TRBV11-3 and TRBJ2-7; 7 bases are shared with TRBD2. V trimming: 5 bases; J trimming: 4 bases; junction bases outside the gene matches: 5. Looked up from germline, CDR1 is SGHNT and CDR2 is YENEEA. This CDR3 is built from 13 residues. The CDR3 sequence: CASSPSGRYEQYF. The CDR3 nucleotides read TGTGCCAGCAGCCCTAGCGGAAGATACGAGCAGTACTTC.

The gene calls are TRBV5-5 and TRBJ2-5, with TRBD2 identical over 7 bases. Germline lookup yields CDR1 SGHKS and CDR2 YYEKEE (reference sequence). The trim removed 4 bases at V and 3 bases at J, leaving 9 bases unmatched. The CDR3 covers 15 residues. The CDR3 DNA follows: TGTGCCAGCAGCCTACCCGCGGGGGTTGAAGAGACCCAGTACTTC. It yields the protein CASSLPAGVEETQYF.

The chain links TRBV5-1 to TRBJ2-1; TRBD2 matches at 13 bases. Trimming removed 1 base from V and 9 bases from J; junction bases left unmatched: 4. CDR3 length: 15 residues. CDR1 and CDR2 from the germline V gene are SGHRS and YFSETQ. CDR3 region: CASSLTSGRAGEQFF. CDR3 bases: TGCGCCAGCAGCTTGACTAGCGGGAGGGCCGGTGAGCAGTTCTTC.

J is TRBJ2-1 and V is TRBV12-5; 10 positions match TRBD2. Germline V CDR1 and CDR2: LGHNT, FRNRAP. The trim removed 5 bases at V and 4 bases at J, leaving 8 bases unmatched. The CDR3 length is 16 residues. The CDR3 loop reads CASGKAGTSEYNEQFF. In nucleotides, the CDR3 is TGTGCTAGTGGTAAGGCCGGGACTAGCGAATACAATGAGCAGTTCTTC.